This T cell receptor (beta chain) was profiled in a study of cytomegalovirus exposure and HLA in healthy donors. Researchers ran the PCR with 60 Vbeta and 13 Jbeta primers. Measured with immunoSEQ multiplex PCR; TCRdb has only the in-frame clones, and not every one. Of about 130,000 clones in the sample, about 80% were seen once. This clone has only one observation. CDR3 length: 17 residues. The V and J ends lost 2 bases and 4 bases, in that order; junction bases with no gene match: 7. Germline-derived CDR1 and CDR2 are SNHLY and FYNNEI. This sequence originates from a girl aged 2-10 years in good health and CMV-seronegative. V usage is TRBV2 and J usage is TRBJ2-3, with 12 bases aligning to TRBD2. Sequenced sample: PBMCs. The CDR3 sequence: CASSEPSGRAGSDTQYF. The CDR3 DNA follows: TGTGCCAGCAGTGAACCTAGCGGGAGGGCCGGGTCAGATACGCAGTATTTT.